The 23 T cell receptor beta chains presented below share a single source sample, sequenced in a study of breast tumors, draining lymph nodes, adjacent tissues. Each CDR3 protein gets one entry after TCRdb re-called the multiplex PCR reads with MiXCR. The data contain over 150,000 distinct CDR3 sequences, over 25% of them singletons. The lymph nodes were axillary draining lymph nodes from breast cancer patients. The material sequenced was axillary lymph node tissue. All receptors come from a female donor with breast cancer. Some clones in this sample may be carry-over from other donors' samples.

At least ten counts were recorded for this clonotype. V is TRBV2 and J is TRBJ2-7, with 10 bases that match TRBD1. Germline CDR1 is SNHLY and CDR2 is FYNNEI. The V segment lost 4 bases and the J segment 6 bases; nucleotides outside the gene matches: 0. There are 12 residues in the CDR3. The CDR3 spells CASSGTGGEQYF. CDR3 DNA sequence: TGTGCCAGCAGTGGGACAGGGGGCGAGCAGTACTTC. The full variable domain, with the rest looked up from reference TRBV2 and TRBJ2-7, is EPEVTQTPSHQVTQMGQEVILRCVPISNHLYFYWYRQILGQKVEFLVSFYNNEISEKSEIFDDQFSVERPDGSNFTLKIRSTKLEDSAMYFCASSGTGGEQYFGPGTRLTVT.

This clonotype occurred many times. The chain couples TRBV20-1 to TRBJ2-3, with 7 bases that match TRBD2. V gave up 3 bases and J gave up 6 bases; unmatched junction bases: 15. The CDR3 consists of 16 residues. Germline V gene sequence: CDR1 DFQATT, CDR2 SNEGSKA (reference sequence). CDR3 bases: TGCAGTGCTAGGGCCCCGGGGGGAAGGAGACCCGATACGCAGTATTTT. This encodes CSARAPGGRRPDTQYF.

This clonotype occurred once. V and J are TRBV15 and TRBJ1-3; TRBD1 is a possible D gene (6 bases). There are 18 residues in the CDR3. Germline lookup yields CDR1 LNHNV and CDR2 YYDKDF (reference sequence). V lost 7 bases to trimming and J lost 4 bases, with 26 bases between them. CDR3 protein: CATTGLRPARGEGNTIYF. The CDR3 bases are TGTGCCACCACCGGTTTAAGACCGGCTAGGGGGGAGGGAAACACCATATATTTT.

This clonotype appeared many times. The genes are TRBV4-3 and TRBJ2-7, with D perhaps assigned TRBD1 or TRBD2 (6 bases each). Trimming removed 4 bases at V and 2 bases at J, with 12 bases between. This CDR3 has 14 residues. Germline-derived CDR1 and CDR2 are LGHNA and YSLEER. The CDR3 region is CASSPYGGPYEQYF. The DNA for the CDR3 is TGCGCCAGCAGCCCCTATGGGGGGCCCTACGAGCAGTACTTC.

Concerning this clonotype: A much larger clonotype is one base distant, so this may be a read error. The J gene is TRBJ2-3, the V gene TRBV9, with D hard to call. The CDR3 totals 15 residues. The germline V gene encodes CDR1 SGDLS and CDR2 YYNGEE. The CDR3 DNA reads TGTGCCAGCAGCGTACGGGCTCCCGGCACAGATACGCCGTATTTT. Amino acid sequence: CASSVRAPGTDTPYF.

This clonotype was counted at least ten times. This rearrangement joins TRBV6-1 to TRBJ1-2; TRBD1 is a possible D gene (5 bases). The V gene lost 6 bases and the J gene lost 5 bases, with 13 bases spanning the gap. CDR1 and CDR2 (germline): MNHNS, SASEGT. CDR3 size: 13 residues. CDR3 coding DNA: TGTGCCAGCAGCATGGACGGACATTATGGCTACACCTTC. This gives the protein CASSMDGHYGYTF.

This clonotype was found many times. The V call is TRBV19, the J call TRBJ1-2, with a weak D call TRBD1 (6 bases). The CDR3 contains 14 residues. Germline V CDR1 and CDR2: LNHDA, SQIVND (reference sequence). Trimming pared 8 bases from V and 6 bases from J, leaving 19 bases between. The CDR3 nucleotides read TGTGCCAGTTACACCCCAGCAGGGGCTGATGGCTACACCTTC. This translates into CASYTPAGADGYTF.

This clonotype appeared many times. The DNA for the CDR3 is TGTGCCAGCAGCAGGTTAACAGTTAACACCGGGGAGCTGTTTTTT. Residues: CASSRLTVNTGELFF. The V call is TRBV7-2, the J call TRBJ2-2, with unresolved D. CDR1 is SGHTA and CDR2 is FQGNSA in the germline V gene. Trimming removed 5 bases from V and 2 bases from J, with 12 bases in between. The CDR3 runs to 15 residues.

The chain combines TRBV2 with TRBJ1-5; the D gene is possibly TRBD1 (6 bases). CDR3 size: 16 residues. Trimming removed 6 bases from V and 4 bases from J, with 19 bases in between. In germline, CDR1 is SNHLY, CDR2 FYNNEI. CDR3 nucleotides: TGTGCCAGCAGGGCGGACGGGCAGGGGCTTAATCAGCCCCAGCATTTT. Protein product: CASRADGQGLNQPQHF. Together with reference TRBV2 and TRBJ1-5, the CDR3 gives the full variable domain: EPEVTQTPSHQVTQMGQEVILRCVPISNHLYFYWYRQILGQKVEFLVSFYNNEISEKSEIFDDQFSVERPDGSNFTLKIRSTKLEDSAMYFCASRADGQGLNQPQHFGDGTRLSIL.

The V gene is TRBV7-6, the J gene TRBJ2-5; 14 bases line up with TRBD2. The V gene's germline CDR1 is SGHVS and CDR2 FNYEAQ. This CDR3 contains 17 residues. The ends lost 4 bases at V and 9 bases at J; junction bases unmatched: 13. CDR3 loop: CASSSPPGLAGEEPQYF. CDR3 bases: TGTGCCAGCAGCTCCCCACCGGGACTAGCGGGAGAGGAGCCCCAGTACTTC. The full variable domain, in which reference TRBV7-6 and TRBJ2-5 provide the parts outside the CDR3, is GAGVSQSPRYKVTKRGQDVALRCDPISGHVSLYWYRQALGQGPEFLTYFNYEAQQDKSGLPNDRFSAERPEGSISTLTIQRTEQRDSAMYRCASSSPPGLAGEEPQYFGPGTRLLVL.

This clonotype came up many times. The chain has TRBV20-1 and TRBJ2-7; 13 nucleotides line up with TRBD2. V lost 3 bases, J lost 6 bases, and 5 bases stayed unmatched. Germline lookup yields CDR1 DFQATT and CDR2 SNEGSKA (reference sequence). CDR3 length: 14 amino acids. The CDR3 DNA reads as TGCAGTGCTAGGGGACTAGCGGGGACCGCCGAGCAGTACTTC. It is translated as CSARGLAGTAEQYF.

The rearrangement uses TRBV6-5 and TRBJ2-1, with D possibly TRBD1 on 5 matching bases. Per the germline V gene, CDR1 is MNHEY and CDR2 is SVGAGI. Trimming stripped 5 bases from V and 6 bases from J, with 8 bases between. The CDR3 totals 12 residues. CDR3 region: CASSHTGNEQFF. CDR3 in DNA: TGTGCCAGCAGTCACACAGGCAATGAGCAGTTCTTC.

There are many counts of this clonotype. Since a much larger clone is just one base distant, this may be a read error. The J gene is TRBJ1-3, the V gene TRBV6-5; a possible D gene is TRBD1 (6 bases). Germline assignment: CDR1 MNHEY and CDR2 SVGAGI. Trimming took 6 bases from V and 0 from J, leaving 9 bases between them. CDR3 length: 14 residues. The CDR3 here is CASSTGRSGNTIYF. The CDR3 DNA follows: TGTGCCAGCAGCACAGGGCGCTCTGGAAACACCATATATTTT.

This clonotype was picked up many times. The chain employs TRBV30 and TRBJ1-2; TRBD1 agrees at 8 bases. CDR3 length: 15 amino acids. J was trimmed by 4 bases and V by 2 bases; bases with no gene match: 9. In germline, CDR1 is GTSNPN, CDR2 SVGIG (reference sequence). CDR3: CAWSWRGQAVYGYTF. CDR3 DNA: TGTGCCTGGAGTTGGAGGGGACAGGCAGTCTATGGCTACACCTTC.

For this clonotype: Its ends do not fully match the called genes, so a read error is possible. CDR3 loop: CASSLGPRGGYELYF. For the CDR3, the DNA is TGTGCCAGCAGCCTAGGCCCCAGGGGGGGCTACGAGCTGTACTTC. The chain carries TRBV5-6 and TRBJ2-7; D is perhaps TRBD1 or TRBD2 (7 bases each). The CDR3 covers 15 residues. CDR1 and CDR2 (germline): SGHDT, YYEEEE.

For this clonotype: This could be a read error, since a much larger clone is one nucleotide away. The chain joins TRBV5-4 to TRBJ1-4; a possible D gene is TRBD1 (6 bases). Deletions cut 0 bases from V and 7 bases from J, with 7 bases between. The CDR3 is made up of 13 amino acids. The V gene's germline CDR1 is SGHNT and CDR2 YYREEE (reference sequence). The CDR3: CASSLDRAEKLFF. As DNA, the CDR3 is TGTGCCAGCAGCTTGGACAGGGCTGAAAAACTGTTTTTT.

This clonotype has more than one count but fewer than ten. This may come from a read error, since a much larger clone is one base off. V is TRBV12-3 or TRBV12-4 and J is TRBJ2-3; 9 bases line up with TRBD2. This CDR3 region has 16 residues. Trimming removed 3 bases from V and 5 bases from J; junction bases left unmatched: 9. In nucleotides, the CDR3 is TGTGCCAGCAGTTTCGCGGGGGCGGGAGGGTTAGATACGCAGTATTTT. This sequence encodes CASSFAGAGGLDTQYF.

As to this clonotype: This may be a read error: a much more frequent sequence differs by one nucleotide. J is TRBJ2-3 and V is TRBV11-2, with D hard to call. The CDR3 contains 16 residues. Trimming cost V 4 bases and J 3 bases, with 17 bases left between them. The germline gives CDR1 SGHAT, CDR2 FQNNGV. CDR3 sequence (DNA): TGTGCCAGCAGCTCCAAAAGGAGTCGAACTACAGATACGCAGTATTTT. It translates to CASSSKRSRTTDTQYF.

This clonotype was observed a single time. This chain uses TRBV5-1 with TRBJ1-3; TRBD1 matches at 7 bases. The CDR3 length is 16 residues. The germline V gene has CDR1 SGHRS and CDR2 YFSETQ. The trim removed 4 bases at V and 3 bases at J, leaving 10 bases unmatched. The CDR3 region has the DNA TGCGCCAGCAGCCTACTGGGACAGAGTATTGGAAACACCATATATTTT. Protein sequence: CASSLLGQSIGNTIYF.

There are a few counts of this clonotype. With a much larger clone just one base away, this may be a read error. The chain recombines TRBV20-1 with TRBJ2-7, with D hard to call. In germline, CDR1 is DFQATT, CDR2 SNEGSKA (reference sequence). CDR3 size: 11 residues. The CDR3 here is CSARESYEQSF. CDR3 DNA: TGCAGTGCTAGAGAGTCTTACGAGCAGTCCTTC.

This clonotype came up a few times. Given a much more abundant clone one base away, this may be a read error. The chain carries TRBV5-1 and TRBJ2-1, with 10 bases aligning to TRBD2. CDR1 is SGHRS, CDR2 YFSETQ, per germline. The V segment lost 1 base and the J segment 9 bases; nucleotides outside the gene matches: 10. The CDR3 contains 16 residues. The CDR3 DNA follows: TGCGCCAGCAGCTTGTCACTAGCGGGAAGCGTGGGTGAGCAGTTCTTC. Encoded protein: CASSLSLAGSVGEQFF.

This clonotype appeared many times. This chain joins TRBV7-8 and TRBJ1-4; a weak D match, TRBD1 (5 bases). Trimming removed 3 bases from V and 3 bases from J, with 8 bases in between. The CDR3 loop spans 14 amino acids. Germline CDR1 reads SGHVS; CDR2 reads FQNEAQ. DNA of the CDR3: TGTGCCAGCAGCTTCTCGGGGCCTAATGAAAAACTGTTTTTT. Translating gives CASSFSGPNEKLFF. Looking up the rest from reference TRBV7-8 and TRBJ1-4 gives the full variable domain: GAGVSQSPRYKVAKRGQDVALRCDPISGHVSLFWYQQALGQGPEFLTYFQNEAQLDKSGLPSDRFFAERPEGSVSTLKIQRTQQEDSAVYLCASSFSGPNEKLFFGSGTQLSVL.

This clonotype was recorded many times. The chain has TRBV10-3 and TRBJ1-5; D remains unclear. The V end lost 11 bases, the J end lost 7 bases, and 6 bases lay between the germline ends. Germline loops: CDR1 ENHRY, CDR2 SYGVKD. The CDR3 consists of 9 residues. CDR3: CAAGQPQHF. CDR3 bases: TGTGCCGCGGGACAGCCCCAGCATTTT.